The 32 T cell receptor beta chains below come from one sample, sequenced in a study of T cell repertoires in cytomegalovirus infection. MiXCR, run by TCRdb on the reads, gives a single entry per CDR3 protein. This table has more than 650,000 distinct CDR3 sequences, roughly 35% appearing once. The sample consisted of PBMCs. These receptors were obtained from a human donor in good health (CMV status not recorded). Some clones in this sample may be carry-over from other donors' samples.

This clonotype was detected a few times. The chain links TRBV11-1 to TRBJ1-1; D is unresolved. Deletions cut 0 bases from V and 5 bases from J, with 7 bases between. The CDR3 covers 13 residues. CDR1 and CDR2 from the germline V gene are SGHAT and FQDESV (reference sequence). This CDR3 reads CASSLARRTEAFF. The DNA of the CDR3 is TGTGCCAGCAGCTTAGCCCGGCGGACTGAAGCTTTCTTT. Using reference TRBV11-1 and TRBJ1-1 for the parts outside the CDR3, the full variable domain is EAEVAQSPRYKITEKSQAVAFWCDPISGHATLYWYRQILGQGPELLVQFQDESVVDDSQLPKDRFSAERLKGVDSTLKIQPAELGDSAMYLCASSLARRTEAFFGQGTRLTVV.

V is TRBV25-1 and J is TRBJ2-6; TRBD1 is a possible D gene (6 bases). V gave up 10 bases and J gave up 2 bases, with 15 bases separating them. The CDR3 covers 15 residues. Germline CDR1 reads MGHDK; CDR2 reads SYGVNS. This chain's CDR3 is CATSSRGAGANVLTF. Written as DNA, the CDR3 is TGTGCCACTTCAAGCAGGGGCGCTGGGGCCAACGTCCTGACTTTC.

This clonotype was observed a handful of times. This chain connects TRBV6-1 to TRBJ2-2; TRBD1 agrees at 8 bases. The CDR3 sequence is 13 residues long. Germline CDR1 and CDR2: MNHNS and SASEGT. Germline trimming cut 8 bases from V and 6 bases from J; bases unmatched to any gene: 5. Here the CDR3 reads CASADRGAGELFF. Here the CDR3 DNA reads TGTGCCAGCGCTGACAGGGGCGCCGGGGAGCTGTTTTTT.

The chain joins TRBV5-1 to TRBJ1-1, with 9 nucleotides matching TRBD1. Germline V gene sequence: CDR1 SGHRS, CDR2 YFSETQ. With V trimmed by 0 bases and J by 2 bases, 8 bases remained unmatched. This CDR3 has 17 residues. The CDR3 nucleotides are TGCGCCAGCAGCTTGGGATATACAGGGGGCGGTAACACTGAAGCTTTCTTT. As protein: CASSLGYTGGGNTEAFF. The variable domain in full, completed from reference TRBV5-1 and TRBJ1-1, reads KAGVTQTPRYLIKTRGQQVTLSCSPISGHRSVSWYQQTPGQGLQFLFEYFSETQRNKGNFPGRFSGRQFSNSRSEMNVSTLELGDSALYLCASSLGYTGGGNTEAFFGQGTRLTVV.

This clonotype was detected only a few times. The chain carries TRBV7-2 and TRBJ1-1, with D perhaps matching TRBD1 (6 bases). The CDR3 is 13 amino acids. The V end was cut by 5 bases, the J end by 8 bases, with 15 bases between. Germline loops: CDR1 SGHTA, CDR2 FQGNSA. The chain's CDR3 is CASSLPQGLEAFF. The CDR3 nucleotides are TGTGCCAGCAGCCTCCCACAGGGTCTAGAAGCTTTCTTT.

The table lists this clonotype with a few counts. The gene calls are TRBV5-5 and TRBJ1-5; no clear D gene. Germline assignment: CDR1 SGHKS and CDR2 YYEKEE (reference sequence). This CDR3 contains 17 residues. Trimming stripped 4 bases from V and 0 bases from J, with 17 bases between. The CDR3 reads CASSPGSEAYSNQPQHF. Here the CDR3 DNA reads TGTGCCAGCAGCCCCGGTAGCGAGGCGTATAGCAATCAGCCCCAGCATTTT.

The J gene is TRBJ2-3, the V gene TRBV10-3, with 7 positions matching TRBD2. CDR3 length equals 15 residues. V dropped 5 bases and J dropped 2; count of bases not matched to a gene: 7. Germline lookup yields CDR1 ENHRY and CDR2 SYGVKD. The CDR3 is CAISPGRYNTDTQYF. DNA of the CDR3: TGTGCCATCAGTCCCGGGAGGTACAACACAGATACGCAGTATTTT.

The chain recombines TRBV2 with TRBJ2-2, with a weak D call TRBD1 (6 bases). Per the germline V gene, CDR1 is SNHLY and CDR2 is FYNNEI. Trimming left V 9 bases short and J 2 bases short, with 16 bases between. This CDR3 contains 15 residues. DNA for the CDR3: TGTGCCAGTAACTCCGGGACAACAAACACCGGGGAGCTGTTTTTT. The encoded protein is CASNSGTTNTGELFF.

The rearrangement links TRBV12-3 or TRBV12-4 to TRBJ2-1; 9 nucleotides align to TRBD2. The CDR3 contains 16 residues. Trimming took 2 bases from V and 5 from J; bases not matched to a gene: 7. Written as DNA, the CDR3 is TGTGCCAGCAGTTTAAAGGGACTAGCCCCTGACAATGAGCAGTTCTTC. Encoded protein: CASSLKGLAPDNEQFF.

This clonotype was detected a few times. This sequence joins TRBV20-1 and TRBJ1-1; tentative D call: TRBD1 (6 bases). Trimming took off 2 bases at V and 0 bases at J, with 16 bases between the two ends. The CDR3 runs to 16 residues. Germline assignment: CDR1 DFQATT and CDR2 SNEGSKA (reference sequence). CDR3 region: CSARLFGGGMNTEAFF. The CDR3 DNA follows: TGCAGTGCTAGATTATTCGGGGGCGGCATGAACACTGAAGCTTTCTTT.

The chain combines TRBV7-2 with TRBJ1-2; 8 nucleotides align to TRBD1. The CDR3 sequence is 15 residues long. Germline V gene data show CDR1 as SGHTA and CDR2 as FQGNSA. With V trimmed by 1 base and J by 7 bases, 8 bases remained unmatched. This CDR3 reads CASSLGPGGKSGYTF. The CDR3, as DNA: TGTGCCAGCAGCTTAGGTCCAGGGGGCAAGAGTGGCTACACCTTC.

The chain is built from TRBV28 and TRBJ2-3, with D perhaps TRBD1 (5 bases). Germline V gives CDR1 MDHEN, CDR2 SYDVKM. The CDR3 contains 15 residues. Trimming left V 2 bases short and J 6 bases short, with 15 bases between. This chain's CDR3 is CASSLGTGSWDTQYF. The CDR3, as DNA: TGTGCCAGCAGTTTAGGCACAGGTTCCTGGGATACGCAGTATTTT.

This clonotype was counted a few times. This chain connects TRBV30 to TRBJ1-5; D might be TRBD1 (5 bases). The V and J ends lost 2 bases and 4 bases respectively, with 9 bases between them. CDR3 length equals 13 residues. CDR1 and CDR2 from the germline V gene are GTSNPN and SVGIG (reference sequence). CDR3 nucleotides: TGTGCCTGGAGTATAGGGGAAAATCAGCCCCAGCATTTT. Translation: CAWSIGENQPQHF.

The V gene is TRBV7-9, the J gene TRBJ1-4, with D unclear. This CDR3 comprises 15 residues. The V and J ends lost 1 base and 0 bases respectively, with 6 bases between them. Germline CDR1 SEHNR, CDR2 FQNEAQ (reference sequence). The CDR3 nucleotides read TGTGCCAGCAGCTTAGACGGGGCAACTAATGAAAAACTGTTTTTT. It specifies CASSLDGATNEKLFF.

This clonotype was seen only a few times. This chain connects TRBV28 to TRBJ2-7; D might be TRBD1 or TRBD2, each matching 5 bases. Trimming removed 6 bases at V and 3 bases at J, with 15 bases between. The CDR3 totals 14 residues. CDR1 is MDHEN and CDR2 is SYDVKM in the germline V gene. The CDR3 loop reads CASSPSGPFYEQYF. CDR3 in DNA: TGTGCCAGCAGCCCATCGGGACCCTTCTACGAGCAGTACTTC.

The chain joins TRBV28 to TRBJ1-3; no definite D call. The CDR3 runs to 15 residues. Germline values: CDR1 MDHEN, CDR2 SYDVKM. Trimming took off 3 bases at V and 0 bases at J, with 9 bases between the two ends. The DNA for the CDR3 is TGTGCCAGCAGTTTCCAGACGAGCTCTGGAAACACCATATATTTT. Its protein is CASSFQTSSGNTIYF. The entire variable domain, with the rest obtained from reference TRBV28 and TRBJ1-3, is as follows: DVKVTQSSRYLVKRTGEKVFLECVQDMDHENMFWYRQDPGLGLRLIYFSYDVKMKEKGDIPEGYSVSREKKERFSLILESASTNQTSMYLCASSFQTSSGNTIYFGEGSWLTVV.

The sample holds a few counts of this clonotype. The V call is TRBV28, the J call TRBJ2-5, with 15 bases aligning to TRBD2. The CDR3 is 18 amino acids. Germline loops: CDR1 MDHEN, CDR2 SYDVKM. The V gene end was trimmed by 5 bases and the J gene end by 2 bases; junction bases not matched to a gene: 9. DNA for the CDR3: TGTGCCAGCAGTCCATGGACTAGCGGGGGGGCCGGGCAAGAGACCCAGTACTTC. Amino acid sequence: CASSPWTSGGAGQETQYF.

This clonotype was recorded a few times. The junction shows a germline mismatch at one end, possibly a read error. V usage is TRBV12-3 or TRBV12-4 and J usage is TRBJ2-1; 10 bases are shared with TRBD2. CDR3 length: 14 amino acids. DNA of the CDR3: TGTGCCAGCAGTCTAGCGGGAGTACACAATGAGCAGTTCTTC. This translates into CASSLAGVHNEQFF.

The gene calls are TRBV6-5 and TRBJ2-1, with TRBD2 identical over 10 bases. Looked up from germline, CDR1 is MNHEY and CDR2 is SVGAGI. The length of the CDR3 is 15 residues. Trimming at V came to 7 bases and at J to 6 bases, leaving 9 bases not matched to a gene. The CDR3 sequence is CASNPLSGRSNEQFF. CDR3 nucleotide sequence: TGTGCCAGCAACCCCCTTAGCGGGAGGAGCAATGAGCAGTTCTTC.

CDR3 amino acids: CSGGQYNQPQHF. The CDR3, as DNA: TGCAGTGGAGGACAGTACAATCAGCCCCAGCATTTT. J is TRBJ1-5 and V is TRBV20-1; weak D call: TRBD1 (6 bases). The CDR3 is made up of 12 amino acids. The germline gives CDR1 DFQATT, CDR2 SNEGSKA (reference sequence). The V gene lost 7 bases and the J gene lost 3 bases, with 10 bases spanning the gap.

In this sample, this clonotype turned up a few times. The chain employs TRBV6-1 and TRBJ2-7; 13 bases match TRBD2. Germline V CDR1 and CDR2: MNHNS, SASEGT. V lost 6 bases and J lost 0; bases outside the gene matches: 5. CDR3 length: 16 residues. CDR3 coding DNA: TGTGCCAGCAGACGACTAGCGGGGGGCTCCTCCTACGAGCAGTACTTC. Translation: CASRRLAGGSSYEQYF.

Remarks on this clonotype: It may be a read error: a sequence one base away is much more abundant. This chain joins TRBV28 and TRBJ2-1; D unclear. CDR1 MDHEN and CDR2 SYDVKM come from the germline V gene. The CDR3 runs 12 residues. With 4 bases removed from V and 9 bases from J, the gap between germline ends came to 10 bases. CDR3 sequence: CASSSNRCEQFF. CDR3 nucleotides: TGTGCCAGCAGTTCGAACAGATGTGAGCAGTTCTTC.

Turning to this clonotype: A clone one base away is much larger, so this may be a read error. This CDR3 is missing its conserved last phenylalanine or tryptophan, likely due to a read error. The chain carries TRBV7-2 and TRBJ2-7; a possible D gene is TRBD2 (6 bases). With 1 base removed from V and 1 base from J, the gap between germline ends came to 14 bases. Germline loops: CDR1 SGHTA, CDR2 FQGNSA. This CDR3 region has 16 residues. In nucleotides, the CDR3 is TGTGCCAGCAGCTTAGTCACGGCTAGCGTTTCCTACGAGCAGTACTTA. It specifies CASSLVTASVSYEQYL.

This sequence joins TRBV20-1 and TRBJ2-1; the D gene is possibly TRBD1 (6 bases). The ends were cut back, 3 bases at V and 9 bases at J, with 9 bases in the middle. CDR1 is DFQATT and CDR2 is SNEGSKA in the germline V gene (reference sequence). This CDR3 is 11 amino acids long. The CDR3 coding sequence is TGCAGTGCTAGCTTGGGGGCTGAGCAGTTCTTC. It specifies CSASLGAEQFF.

As to this clonotype: This CDR3 fails to terminate in the conserved phenylalanine or tryptophan, so it likely reflects a read error. V gene TRBV19 combines with J gene TRBJ2-5; perhaps TRBD2 as D (6 bases). The CDR3 has 16 amino acids. Germline CDR1 is LNHDA and CDR2 is SQIVND (reference sequence). V was pared by 4 bases and J by 1 base, with 16 bases between. CDR3 DNA: TGTGCCAGTAGTAGCGGGGCGCCGATAATCCAAGAGACCCAGTACCTC. As protein: CASSSGAPIIQETQYL.

This clonotype was seen more than once but under ten times. V usage is TRBV7-9 and J usage is TRBJ1-6; no definite D call. This CDR3 is built from 13 residues. Trimming pared 3 bases from V and 8 bases from J, leaving 8 bases between. The germline CDR1 and CDR2 sequences are SEHNR and FQNEAQ (reference sequence). For the CDR3, the DNA is TGTGCCAGCAGCTTCCCCGGGGATTCACCCCTCCACTTT. It translates to CASSFPGDSPLHF.

This clonotype appeared a few times. The chain couples TRBV28 to TRBJ1-5; D uncertain. Trimming removed 8 bases at V and 7 bases at J, with 18 bases between. CDR1 and CDR2 (germline): MDHEN, SYDVKM. The CDR3 contains 14 residues. Here the CDR3 DNA reads TGTGCCAGCTCCCACCGGAGTTTCGGGCAGCCCCAGCATTTT. Protein sequence: CASSHRSFGQPQHF.

The chain links TRBV5-1 to TRBJ2-2, with TRBD1 matching 8 bases. Germline V gene sequence: CDR1 SGHRS, CDR2 YFSETQ. The CDR3 runs 16 residues. Trimming cost V 0 bases and J 6 bases; bases outside gene matches: 7. CDR3 amino acids: CASSLEGTGVAGELFF. In nucleotides, the CDR3 is TGCGCCAGCAGCTTGGAGGGGACAGGAGTCGCCGGGGAGCTGTTTTTT.

V is TRBV15 and J is TRBJ2-7; D unclear. V dropped 0 bases and J dropped 1 base, with 10 bases sitting between them. The CDR3 has 15 residues. Per the germline V gene, CDR1 is LNHNV and CDR2 is YYDKDF (reference sequence). The CDR3 bases are TGTGCCACCAGCAGAGATCGACTGAATTCCTACGAGCAGTACTTC. Protein product: CATSRDRLNSYEQYF.

Many counts were recorded for this clonotype. The chain uses TRBV7-2 and TRBJ1-5; D not certain. CDR3 length: 13 amino acids. The germline V and J ends were trimmed by 6 bases and 4 bases, with 10 bases remaining between them. CDR1 and CDR2 from the germline V gene are SGHTA and FQGNSA. For the CDR3, the DNA is TGTGCCAGCAGTGGAGGGTTAAATCAGCCCCAGCATTTT. This codes for CASSGGLNQPQHF. Full variable domain (rest looked up from reference TRBV7-2 and TRBJ1-5): GAGVSQSPSNKVTEKGKDVELRCDPISGHTALYWYRQSLGQGLEFLIYFQGNSAPDKSGLPSDRFSAERTGGSVSTLTIQRTQQEDSAVYLCASSGGLNQPQHFGDGTRLSIL.

This clonotype was picked up many times. V usage is TRBV7-9 and J usage is TRBJ2-7; TRBD2 agrees at 7 bases. Per germline, CDR1 SEHNR and CDR2 FQNEAQ (reference sequence). The CDR3 covers 14 residues. Trimming took 5 bases from V and 5 from J; bases not matched to a gene: 9. The CDR3 reads CASSQGGMSDEQYF. CDR3 DNA: TGTGCCAGCAGCCAGGGAGGGATGTCGGACGAGCAGTACTTC.

The chain combines TRBV7-8 with TRBJ2-7; unclear D gene. V was trimmed by 9 bases and J by 0 bases, leaving 24 bases between them. CDR3 length equals 17 residues. Germline V lookup: CDR1 SGHVS, CDR2 FQNEAQ. CDR3 DNA sequence: TGTGCCAGGATTCCCGGAGATTGGATTATGAGCTCCTACGAGCAGTACTTC. Protein: CARIPGDWIMSSYEQYF.